This passage covers 32 T cell receptor beta chains from one sample sequenced in a study of blood T cell repertoires in COVID-19. Some clones are missing from TCRdb's copy, which holds only in-frame ones; the method was immunoSEQ multiplex PCR. Of about 160,000 clones listed, approximately 81% were seen once; the top ten hold about 14%. The source material was peripheral blood. The receptors here all came from a man between 18 and 29 years old with active or convalescent COVID-19.

The chain uses TRBV4-2 and TRBJ2-7; possibly TRBD2 for D (6 bases). The germline CDR1 and CDR2 sequences are LGHNA and YNFKEQ. Trimming shortened V by 2 bases and J by 2 bases, and 16 bases separated the two germline ends. The CDR3 has 16 amino acids. CDR3: CASSQRESGHTYEQYF. The CDR3 DNA follows: TGTGCCAGCAGCCAACGGGAGAGCGGGCACACCTACGAGCAGTACTTC.

DNA of the CDR3: TGTGCCAGCTCACCAGGGACTAGCTACGAGCAGTACTTC. Residues: CASSPGTSYEQYF. The J gene is TRBJ2-7, the V gene TRBV18; 8 bases align to TRBD2. The CDR3 covers 13 residues. In germline, CDR1 is KGHSH, CDR2 LQKENI. Trimming took 2 bases from V and 3 from J; bases not matched to a gene: 0.

The gene calls are TRBV6-5 and TRBJ1-6, with 8 bases that match TRBD1. The CDR3 loop spans 16 amino acids. J lost 9 bases, V lost 2 bases, and 9 bases had no gene match. Germline CDR1 and CDR2: MNHEY and SVGAGI. Here the CDR3 DNA reads TGTGCCAGCAGTTACACAAACCCAGGGGGCGGTTCACCCCTCCACTTT. Protein sequence: CASSYTNPGGGSPLHF.

This clone was observed once. DNA for the CDR3: TGCGCCAGCAGCTTACGAGCGGGGGCCGTCACAGATACGCAGTATTTT. It encodes CASSLRAGAVTDTQYF. The rearrangement uses TRBV4-1 and TRBJ2-3, with 8 nucleotides matching TRBD2. The CDR3 is 16 amino acids. Germline V gene data show CDR1 as MGHRA and CDR2 as YSYEKL. The V gene end was trimmed by 5 bases and the J gene end by 2 bases; junction bases not matched to a gene: 9.

The genes are TRBV27 and TRBJ2-1, with 9 nucleotides matching TRBD2. V was clipped by 3 bases and J by 4 bases; unmatched bases: 4. Germline lookup yields CDR1 MNHEY and CDR2 SMNVEV (reference sequence). The CDR3 totals 15 residues. CDR3 loop: CASSFSAGGYNEQFF. CDR3 DNA: TGTGCCAGCAGTTTTTCGGCGGGAGGGTACAATGAGCAGTTCTTC.

This clone came up once. The chain is built from TRBV4-1 and TRBJ1-1; D call uncertain. Trimming removed 5 bases at V and 9 bases at J, with 10 bases between. Germline V CDR1 and CDR2: MGHRA, YSYEKL. This CDR3 has 11 amino acids. The CDR3 is CASSGRGKAFF. The CDR3 DNA is TGCGCCAGCAGCGGCAGAGGGAAAGCTTTCTTT.

This clone was found a few times. This chain joins TRBV5-6 and TRBJ1-2; tentatively, D is TRBD1 (6 bases). This CDR3 spans 15 amino acids. V lost 0 bases and J 8 bases, leaving 17 bases between the germline ends. Looked up from germline, CDR1 is SGHDT and CDR2 is YYEEEE. CDR3 DNA sequence: TGTGCCAGCAGCTTGGCCTCAGGGGATCGGGGCGGCTACACCTTC. Translation gives CASSLASGDRGGYTF.

The rearrangement joins TRBV4-3 to TRBJ2-1; D is ambiguous. Trimming shortened V by 1 base and J by 0 bases, and 10 bases separated the two germline ends. CDR1 LGHNA and CDR2 YSLEER come from the germline V gene. This CDR3 has 16 residues. CDR3 DNA: TGCGCCAGCAGCCAAGGGGCGCTTAGCTCCTACAATGAGCAGTTCTTC. It yields the protein CASSQGALSSYNEQFF.

V and J are TRBV5-1 and TRBJ2-2; D not certain. V was clipped by 1 base and J by 7 bases, with 14 bases between them. Germline CDR1 is SGHRS and CDR2 is YFSETQ. The CDR3 spans 15 residues. DNA of the CDR3: TGCGCCAGCAGCTTGAGGCAGGAAACGAGCGGGGAGCTGTTTTTT. Translating it yields CASSLRQETSGELFF.

The chain recombines TRBV3-1 (or the pseudogene TRBV3-2) with TRBJ1-5, with 7 nucleotides matching TRBD1. Germline CDR1 LGHDT, CDR2 YNNKEL (reference sequence). The CDR3 has 13 amino acids. V dropped 1 base and J dropped 7; count of bases not matched to a gene: 1. In DNA, the CDR3 is TGTGCCAGCAGCCAAGGGACAGGCCAGCCCCAGCATTTT. Its translation: CASSQGTGQPQHF.

The chain has TRBV7-3 and TRBJ2-3; D may be TRBD1 (5 bases). V lost 1 base to trimming and J lost 0 bases, with 8 bases between them. CDR1 SGHTA and CDR2 FQGTGA come from the germline V gene. The CDR3 has 15 amino acids. This CDR3 reads CASSLNAGSTDTQYF. In DNA, the CDR3 is TGTGCCAGCAGCTTAAATGCAGGGAGCACAGATACGCAGTATTTT.

The chain recombines TRBV6-1 with TRBJ2-1; 16 positions agree with TRBD2. V gave up 3 bases and J gave up 6 bases; unmatched junction bases: 11. The V gene's germline CDR1 is MNHNS and CDR2 SASEGT. This CDR3 is 19 amino acids long. Written as DNA, the CDR3 is TGTGCCAGCAGTGAGAGAAGGGGACTAGCGGGGGGGAGTAGCAATGAGCAGTTCTTC. It yields the protein CASSERRGLAGGSSNEQFF.

The chain has TRBV5-4 and TRBJ2-7; 8 nucleotides align to TRBD1. The CDR3 has 14 residues. Germline CDR1 is SGHNT and CDR2 is YYREEE (reference sequence). The ends lost 5 bases at V and 0 bases at J; junction bases unmatched: 4. CDR3 sequence: CASRGQVDSYEQYF. CDR3 bases: TGTGCCAGCAGGGGACAGGTGGACTCCTACGAGCAGTACTTC.

The rearrangement links TRBV19 to TRBJ2-7; D is unresolved. Trimming took 11 bases from V and 2 from J, leaving 22 bases between them. The CDR3 loop spans 15 amino acids. From germline, CDR1 is LNHDA and CDR2 SQIVND (reference sequence). In DNA, the CDR3 is TGTGCCTCCAGCCAGGATGGCCGACAAACCTACGAGCAGTACTTC. Residues: CASSQDGRQTYEQYF.

V and J are TRBV18 and TRBJ1-4; TRBD1 is a possible D gene (5 bases). Deletions cut 4 bases from V and 3 bases from J, with 9 bases between. CDR3 length: 14 amino acids. CDR1 and CDR2 (germline): KGHSH, LQKENI. CDR3 in DNA: TGTGCCAGCTCACAGACAGCATCTAATGAAAAACTGTTTTTT. This gives the protein CASSQTASNEKLFF.

This rearrangement joins TRBV30 to TRBJ1-2; D unresolved. V shed 7 bases and J shed 3 bases, with 12 bases lying between them. There are 12 residues in the CDR3. Germline CDR1 reads GTSNPN; CDR2 reads SVGIG (reference sequence). The DNA of the CDR3 is TGTGCCTCCCGAGGCCCGGACTATGGCTACACCTTC. It yields the protein CASRGPDYGYTF.

The chain combines TRBV7-8 with TRBJ2-1; TRBD1 aligns across 7 bases. The CDR3 has 17 amino acids. V shed 4 bases, J shed 1 base, and the junction held 10 bases outside the gene matches. The germline CDR1 and CDR2 sequences are SGHVS and FQNEAQ. The CDR3 region is CASSSRTGHPSYNEQFF. The CDR3 DNA sequence: TGTGCCAGCAGCTCCCGGACAGGCCACCCATCCTACAATGAGCAGTTCTTC.

This clone appeared a single time. The CDR3 DNA sequence: TGCGCCAGCAGCCACGGGACTAGTTCCTACGAGCAGTACTTC. Protein product: CASSHGTSSYEQYF. The V gene is TRBV5-1, the J gene TRBJ2-7; 8 nucleotides agree with TRBD2. This CDR3 comprises 14 residues. Per the germline V gene, CDR1 is SGHRS and CDR2 is YFSETQ. V was clipped by 4 bases and J by 1 base; unmatched bases: 4.

This clone was observed a handful of times. V usage is TRBV2 and J usage is TRBJ1-5; TRBD1 is a possible D gene (5 bases). The CDR3 has 18 amino acids. Germline V gene data show CDR1 as SNHLY and CDR2 as FYNNEI. V was trimmed by 3 bases and J by 0 bases, leaving 18 bases between them. The CDR3 region is CASSDLDTVIYSNQPQHF. Written as DNA, the CDR3 is TGTGCCAGCAGTGATTTGGACACCGTAATCTATAGCAATCAGCCCCAGCATTTT.

This clone was recorded once. The chain employs TRBV7-9 and TRBJ1-4; 8 bases fit TRBD1. The CDR3 extends over 15 amino acids. V lost 4 bases to trimming and J lost 4 bases; unmatched junction nucleotides: 5. Per the germline V gene, CDR1 is SEHNR and CDR2 is FQNEAQ (reference sequence). CDR3 DNA sequence: TGTGCCAGCAGCTCCGGGACAGGAGTTAATGAAAAACTGTTTTTT. It encodes CASSSGTGVNEKLFF. Drawing the rest from reference TRBV7-9 and TRBJ1-4, the complete variable domain is DTGVSQNPRHKITKRGQNVTFRCDPISEHNRLYWYRQTLGQGPEFLTYFQNEAQLEKSRLLSDRFSAERPKGSFSTLEIQRTEQGDSAMYLCASSSGTGVNEKLFFGSGTQLSVL.

V usage is TRBV5-1 and J usage is TRBJ1-4, with unresolved D. The germline gives CDR1 SGHRS, CDR2 YFSETQ. The CDR3 sequence is 15 residues long. Trimming cost V 0 bases and J 0 bases, with 6 bases left between them. Here the CDR3 DNA reads TGCGCCAGCAGCTTGGGGGCCTCAACTAATGAAAAACTGTTTTTT. As protein: CASSLGASTNEKLFF.

The chain combines TRBV6-6 with TRBJ2-7; possible D gene TRBD2, 5 bases. This CDR3 is built from 14 residues. Germline CDR1 MNHNY, CDR2 SVGAGI (reference sequence). V was shortened by 0 bases and J by 3 bases, with 9 bases between the two germline ends. CDR3 sequence (DNA): TGTGCCAGCAGTTACTCCCGGGATGTCTACGAGCAGTACTTC. Translating it yields CASSYSRDVYEQYF.

The chain combines TRBV6-5 with TRBJ1-2; tentative D call: TRBD1 (6 bases). Trimming removed 2 bases at V and 2 bases at J, with 15 bases between. The length of the CDR3 is 16 residues. The germline gives CDR1 MNHEY, CDR2 SVGAGI. Here the CDR3 DNA reads TGTGCCAGCAGTTACCCCCTTGGGGGCCAAAACTATGGCTACACCTTC. Protein product: CASSYPLGGQNYGYTF.

The chain uses TRBV11-2 and TRBJ1-2, with D possibly matching TRBD1 (5 bases). Germline V gene sequence: CDR1 SGHAT, CDR2 FQNNGV. This CDR3 is 16 amino acids long. Deletions cut 1 base from V and 4 bases from J, with 16 bases between. The CDR3 here is CASSLGHTIDSYGYTF. Written as DNA, the CDR3 is TGTGCCAGCAGCTTAGGACACACCATAGACAGCTATGGCTACACCTTC.

The V and J genes are TRBV5-1 and TRBJ2-7; maybe TRBD1 (5 bases). With 4 bases removed from V and 3 bases from J, the gap between germline ends came to 11 bases. Germline V CDR1 and CDR2: SGHRS, YFSETQ. The CDR3 consists of 13 residues. The CDR3 nucleotides are TGCGCCAGCAGCCCCAGGGTGGGCTACGAGCAGTACTTC. This gives the protein CASSPRVGYEQYF.

This clone showed up just once. The V and J genes are TRBV7-6 and TRBJ1-3; D is possibly TRBD1 (5 bases). Trimming left V 0 bases short and J 3 bases short, with 12 bases between. Germline assignment: CDR1 SGHVS and CDR2 FNYEAQ. This CDR3 contains 16 residues. The CDR3 protein is CASSLAGQGGGNTIYF. Written as DNA, the CDR3 is TGTGCCAGCAGCTTAGCGGGGCAGGGAGGTGGAAACACCATATATTTT.

This chain links TRBV5-1 with TRBJ2-1; 9 nucleotides line up with TRBD2. The V segment lost 1 base and the J segment 8 bases; nucleotides outside the gene matches: 7. Germline assignment: CDR1 SGHRS and CDR2 YFSETQ. CDR3 length equals 15 residues. CDR3 sequence (DNA): TGCGCCAGCAGCTTGAATAGCGGGAGACGAGATGAGCAGTTCTTC. Translation gives CASSLNSGRRDEQFF.

This sequence joins TRBV6-6 and TRBJ1-5; 8 bases line up with TRBD1. With V trimmed by 5 bases and J by 0 bases, 12 bases remained unmatched. CDR3 size: 18 residues. The germline V gene has CDR1 MNHNY and CDR2 SVGAGI (reference sequence). Here the CDR3 reads CASSQGTGPGFSNQPQHF. The DNA for the CDR3 is TGTGCCAGCAGTCAGGGGACAGGCCCGGGGTTTAGCAATCAGCCCCAGCATTTT.

The chain is built from TRBV19 and TRBJ2-7; 11 nucleotides align to TRBD2. V lost 5 bases, J lost 3 bases, and 3 bases stayed unmatched. CDR3 length: 14 amino acids. The germline V gene encodes CDR1 LNHDA and CDR2 SQIVND (reference sequence). The CDR3 DNA sequence: TGTGCCAGTAGTCACGGGACTAGCGGCTACGAGCAGTACTTC. Translated: CASSHGTSGYEQYF.

The chain carries TRBV11-2 and TRBJ2-2, with D possibly being TRBD1 (5 bases). CDR3 length: 15 residues. Looked up from germline, CDR1 is SGHAT and CDR2 is FQNNGV. Trimming pared 4 bases from V and 4 bases from J, leaving 13 bases between. The CDR3 region has the DNA TGTGCCAGCAGCTCCCTTGCTGGGGCCACCGGGGAGCTGTTTTTT. Amino acid sequence: CASSSLAGATGELFF.

This rearrangement joins TRBV10-2 to TRBJ1-1; TRBD1 matches at 8 bases. Trimming took 3 bases from V and 4 from J; bases not matched to a gene: 10. In germline, CDR1 is WSHSY, CDR2 SAAADI. The CDR3 is 16 amino acids. The DNA of the CDR3 is TGCGCCAGCAGTGACAGCGGACAGGGTTCCCTCACTGAAGCTTTCTTT. Its protein product is CASSDSGQGSLTEAFF.

The rearrangement links TRBV9 to TRBJ2-3, with D perhaps matching TRBD2 (6 bases). The CDR3 extends over 16 amino acids. CDR1 SGDLS and CDR2 YYNGEE come from the germline V gene. The V and J ends lost 0 bases and 0 bases respectively, with 11 bases between them. CDR3 loop: CASSVAPGSSTDTQYF. The DNA of the CDR3 is TGTGCCAGCAGCGTAGCCCCCGGGAGTAGCACAGATACGCAGTATTTT.